The rows below give T cell receptor beta chains drawn from one sample of a study of human T cells and chemical hapten exposure. TCRdb reanalysed the RACE reads using MiXCR and keeps one entry per CDR3 protein. Here the sample spans under 450,000 distinct CDR3 sequences, about 4.8% being singletons. Sequencing was performed on whole blood, taken in connection with sensitization to the hapten diphenylcyclopropenone (DPC). The source is a woman aged 45-59 years with alopecia areata. Some clones in this sample may be carry-over from other donors' samples. The CDR3 runs from the conserved cysteine through the conserved F or W. The D gene is left open where the match is weak. Rows give clone size only sometimes, using once, few, many, or a class for an expanded clone.

d_gene,v_gene,abundance,j_gene,CDR3nt,CDR3aa
NA,TRBV28,few,TRBJ2-3,TGTGCCAGCAGTTTAAACGTCTTAGCCCTCACAGATACGCAGTATTTT,CASSLNVLALTDTQYF
NA,TRBV7-2,few,TRBJ1-4,TGTGCCAGCAGCCGCCAGAGTGCAACTAATGAAAAACTGTTTTTT,CASSRQSATNEKLFF
NA,TRBV5-4,many,TRBJ1-1,TGTGCCAGCAGTCTCCCTGGACAGTTCACTGAAGCTTTCTTT,CASSLPGQFTEAFF
NA,TRBV30,few,TRBJ1-3,TGTGCCTGGGAATTGGGGGCGTCTGGAAACACCATATATTTT,CAWELGASGNTIYF
NA,TRBV21-1,NA,TRBJ2-1,TGTGCCAGCAGCAAAAGGGACTACCAGTACAATGAGCAGTTCTTC,CASSKRDYQYNEQFF
TRBD2,TRBV27,NA,TRBJ2-5,TGTGCCAGCAGTTCCGTTTCGGCTAGCGGGTACCAAGAGACCCAGTACTTC,CASSSVSASGYQETQYF
NA,TRBV7-2,many,TRBJ2-3,TGTGCCAGCAGCTTAGGAGTCCCCACAGATACGCAGTATTTT,CASSLGVPTDTQYF
NA,TRBV4-3,NA,TRBJ1-4,TGCGCCAGCAGCCAAGCGCAGGGGACTAATGAAAAACTGTTTTTT,CASSQAQGTNEKLFF
NA,TRBV3-1,many,TRBJ2-7,TGTGCCAGCGCTAAATCGGGCAGGGGTATCTACGAGCAGTACTTC,CASAKSGRGIYEQYF
NA,TRBV11-2,many,TRBJ1-4,TGTGCCAGCAGCTTAGACGTCCGGGACGGCTATGAAAAACTGTTTTTT,CASSLDVRDGYEKLFF
NA,TRBV9,NA,TRBJ2-5,TGTGCCAGCAGCGCACACCTAGGGACCCAAGAGACCCAGTACTTC,CASSAHLGTQETQYF
TRBD1,TRBV6-1,NA,TRBJ2-7,TGTGCCAGCAGTGTTGGGACAGGACTTTCCTACGAGCAGTACTTC,CASSVGTGLSYEQYF
NA,TRBV7-2,many,TRBJ2-1,TGTGCCAGCAGCCTAGGGGGACCAGGGTACAATGAGCAGTTCTTC,CASSLGGPGYNEQFF
NA,TRBV27,many,TRBJ2-1,TGTGCCAGCAGGGGGATTGACAATGAGCAGTTCTTC,CASRGIDNEQFF
NA,TRBV27,few,TRBJ1-1,TGTGCCAGCAGTTTACAGCCAACCCCGATGAACACTGAAGCTTTCTTT,CASSLQPTPMNTEAFF
NA,TRBV5-6,many,TRBJ1-5,TGTGCCAGCAGCAGCCGACGATCAGGGCTGGGAAATCAGCCCCAGCATTTT,CASSSRRSGLGNQPQHF
TRBD2,TRBV29-1,many,TRBJ2-2,TGCAGCGTCCAAAGCGGGGGAGGGGAGCTGTTTTTT,CSVQSGGGELFF
NA,TRBV12-3/TRBV12-4,few,TRBJ1-4,TGTGCCAGCAGCCCAGAGGCAGGGAGGGAAAAACTGTTTTTT,CASSPEAGREKLFF
NA,TRBV6-5,many,TRBJ1-4,TGTGCCAGCAGTTACTCCGGAGCGTGGAGTAATGAAAAACTGTTTTTT,CASSYSGAWSNEKLFF
NA,TRBV20-1,many,TRBJ2-7,TGCAGTGCTAGCGGTAACTCCTACGAGCAGTACTTC,CSASGNSYEQYF
NA,TRBV5-1,many,TRBJ1-1,TGCGCCAGCAGCTCCGGACTGCGCATGAACACTGAAGCTTTCTTT,CASSSGLRMNTEAFF
NA,TRBV20-1,few,TRBJ2-7,TGCAGTGCTAGCCCCGGGAACGGCCTTTACGAGCAGTACTTC,CSASPGNGLYEQYF
NA,TRBV3-1,many,TRBJ2-1,TGTGCCAGCAGCCAAGGTCGTAATGAGCAGTTCTTC,CASSQGRNEQFF
TRBD1,TRBV27,many,TRBJ1-6,TGTGCCACCACCCGGGACAGTAATTCACCCCTCCACTTT,CATTRDSNSPLHF
NA,TRBV12-3/TRBV12-4,few,TRBJ1-1,TGTGCCAGCAGTTTAATAGGAGGTGACACTGAAGCTTTCTTT,CASSLIGGDTEAFF
TRBD1,TRBV7-9,NA,TRBJ2-5,TGTGCCAGCAGCCCCTGGGACAGGGCAGAGACCCAGTACTTC,CASSPWDRAETQYF
TRBD2,TRBV9,NA,TRBJ2-3,TGTGCCAGCAGCCCCCTGCGGGGGGCCACAGATACGCAGTATTTT,CASSPLRGATDTQYF
TRBD1,TRBV9,few,TRBJ1-5,TGTGCCAGCAGCGCGGGACAGCAAAATCAGCCCCAGCATTTT,CASSAGQQNQPQHF
TRBD2,TRBV20-1,many,TRBJ2-3,TGCAGGACCGGGGGGGGTCCAGATACGCAGTATTTT,CRTGGGPDTQYF
NA,TRBV30,few,TRBJ2-7,TGTGCCTGGAGTGTATTACCGGGATTCGAGCAGTACTTC,CAWSVLPGFEQYF
TRBD2,TRBV10-3,NA,TRBJ2-1,TGTGCCACCCTCGGGCGGGAGGGTCAGGATGAGCAGTTCTTC,CATLGREGQDEQFF
NA,TRBV27,many,TRBJ2-7,TGTGCCAGCAGTTTACCCCCAGGGCGGGGCGGGTACGAGCAGTACTTC,CASSLPPGRGGYEQYF
TRBD1,TRBV29-1,many,TRBJ2-7,TGCAGCGTTGTCCCACCGGGACAGGGGGGGTACGAGCAGTACTTC,CSVVPPGQGGYEQYF
NA,TRBV29-1,few,TRBJ1-2,TGCAGCGTTGAAGGGGCGCGAGCTGGCTACACCTTC,CSVEGARAGYTF
TRBD1,TRBV29-1,many,TRBJ1-3,TGCAGCGTTCGGGACAGTGGAAACACCATATATTTT,CSVRDSGNTIYF
TRBD1,TRBV13,many,TRBJ2-1,TGTGCCAGCAGTACACAAGACGGGACAGGCGTAGCCAATGAGCAGTTCTTC,CASSTQDGTGVANEQFF
NA,TRBV7-2,many,TRBJ2-1,TGTGCCAGCAGAATTACAGGGAACAATGAGCAGTTCTTC,CASRITGNNEQFF
NA,TRBV4-3,NA,TRBJ1-2,TGCGCCAGCAGCCAGGCTAACAGGGCGATCTATGGCTACACCTTC,CASSQANRAIYGYTF
NA,TRBV7-9,NA,TRBJ2-4,TGTGCCAGCAGCCCGGGGGTCGGCCAGTACTTC,CASSPGVGQYF
TRBD2,TRBV12-3/TRBV12-4,many,TRBJ2-3,TGTGCCAGCAGTTTTGGACTAGCGGGAGGAAGGGGGGGCACAGATACGCAGTATTTT,CASSFGLAGGRGGTDTQYF
NA,TRBV11-2,NA,TRBJ1-5,TGTGCCAGCAGCTTAGGTCCCGGGGCCCATCAGCCCCAGCATTTT,CASSLGPGAHQPQHF
NA,TRBV7-2,NA,TRBJ1-2,TGTGCCAGCAGCTTAGAGGCGGGGCCCAGCTATGGCTACACCTTC,CASSLEAGPSYGYTF
NA,TRBV24-1,many,TRBJ2-1,TGTGCCACCAGTGATCGGATGGACAGCAATGAGCAGTTCTTC,CATSDRMDSNEQFF
NA,TRBV4-3,many,TRBJ1-1,TGCGCCAGCAGCCGGTCAAGGGGGGGCGGTGAAGCTTTCTTT,CASSRSRGGGEAFF
NA,TRBV4-1,many,TRBJ2-1,TGCGCCAGCAGCCAAGTCAGAGGAAGGAGTCGCAATGAGCAGTTCTTC,CASSQVRGRSRNEQFF
TRBD1,TRBV25-1,NA,TRBJ2-1,TGTGCCAGCAGTGAATCCCCGGACAGGGGAGGGGCGGATGAGCAGTTCTTC,CASSESPDRGGADEQFF
TRBD1,TRBV28,few,TRBJ2-7,TGTGCCAGCAGCGCTCTCCGCGGGACAGGGTCCTACGAGCAGTACTTC,CASSALRGTGSYEQYF
NA,TRBV29-1,many,TRBJ2-1,TGCAGCGTTGGGCGGTTTGGGGGGGAGCAGTTCTTC,CSVGRFGGEQFF
TRBD1,TRBV11-2,many,TRBJ2-1,TGTGCCAGCAGAAGACCCGGGACAGGGCCTTCCTACAATGAGCAGTTCTTC,CASRRPGTGPSYNEQFF
TRBD2,TRBV30,few,TRBJ2-5,TGTGCCTGGAGTGTGGTAGCGGGAGCCGGAGAGACCCAGTACTTC,CAWSVVAGAGETQYF
NA,TRBV7-2,NA,TRBJ2-3,TGTGCCAGCAGCTTGTTCGGTTCTAGCACAGATACGCAGTATTTT,CASSLFGSSTDTQYF
NA,TRBV7-9,many,TRBJ1-1,TGTGCCAGCAAGACGGCGAACACTGAAGCTTTCTTT,CASKTANTEAFF
NA,TRBV6-5,many,TRBJ2-7,TGTGCCAGCAGTTACTCAACCCCCCACGAGCAGTACTTC,CASSYSTPHEQYF
TRBD2,TRBV20-1,many,TRBJ2-7,TGCAGTGCTAGAATTAGGACTAGCTCCTACGAGCAGTACTTC,CSARIRTSSYEQYF
TRBD1,TRBV5-1,few,TRBJ1-1,TGCGCCAGCAGCCCGGCATCCGGGACAGGAATGAGGACTGAAGCTTTCTTT,CASSPASGTGMRTEAFF
NA,TRBV2,once,TRBJ2-7,TGTGCCAGCAGGAACAGGGTGAACTCCTACGAGCAGTACTTC,CASRNRVNSYEQYF
NA,TRBV20-1,many,TRBJ1-5,TGCAGTGCTAGCCCGGGGACGGGTAGCAATCAGCCCCAGCATTTT,CSASPGTGSNQPQHF
TRBD2,TRBV3-1,NA,TRBJ2-3,TGTGCCAGCAGCCAGACCCTACTAGCGGGGGGAGATACGCAGTATTTT,CASSQTLLAGGDTQYF
NA,TRBV11-2,few,TRBJ2-3,TGTGCCAGCGAGGCGGGAGATACGCAGTATTTT,CASEAGDTQYF
TRBD1,TRBV12-3/TRBV12-4,NA,TRBJ2-3,TGTGCCAGCAGTCCCGGGACAGGGGTTCCTCCTAGCACAGATACGCAGTATTTT,CASSPGTGVPPSTDTQYF